This T cell receptor (beta chain) was sequenced for a study of T cell clones after liver transplantation. V lost 3 bases to trimming and J lost 10 bases; unmatched junction nucleotides: 5. CDR1 and CDR2 from the germline V gene are SEHNR and FQNEAQ (reference sequence). The CDR3 length is 12 residues. Sequenced by immunoSEQ multiplex PCR; TCRdb stores in-frame clones only, minus some. The sample has 7,000 to 8,000 clones, about four fifths seen once; the top ten hold approximately 40%. A single count supports this clone. The specimen comprised CD8+ T cells from blood, sampled before liver transplant. This TCR came from a human donor who received a liver transplant. The chain combines TRBV7-9 with TRBJ1-2, with 7 nucleotides matching TRBD1. This CDR3 is CASSFDRAHYTF. Written as DNA, the CDR3 is TGTGCCAGCAGCTTTGACAGGGCACACTACACCTTC.